The rows below give T cell receptor beta chains drawn from one sample of a study of control samples from healthy donors and cancer patients. Libraries were prepared by immunoSEQ multiplex PCR; TCRdb keeps only in-frame clonotypes and omits some of them. Of roughly 120,000 clones in the sample, over 75% were seen once. Specimen: PBMCs. Source of these receptors: a woman in her sixties with lung cancer. CDR3s include the opening cysteine and the closing phenylalanine or tryptophan. A D gene is named only where the DNA matches it firmly. For some rows the clone size is stated as once, few or many, or as a class when expanded; others skip it.

.	TRBJ1-2	.	TRBV15	TGTGCCACCAGCCGTGGGGGAGGGGCCTATGGCTACACCTTC	CATSRGGGAYGYTF
.	TRBJ2-4	once	TRBV29-1	TGCAGCGTTGAGAGGGGGGACATTCAGTACTTC	CSVERGDIQYF
.	TRBJ1-1	.	TRBV10-3	TGTGCCATCAGAATGCCCCCCGGGGGTGAAGCTTTCTTT	CAIRMPPGGEAFF
.	TRBJ2-7	few	TRBV19	TGTGCCAGTAGTATGACACTAGCTTCGGTCACCGAGCAGTACTTC	CASSMTLASVTEQYF
.	TRBJ1-2	.	TRBV7-8	TGTGCCAGCAGCATAACCACAGGCCCCTCAACGTCCATCGGCTACACCTTC	CASSITTGPSTSIGYTF
.	TRBJ2-5	.	TRBV5-1	TGCGCCAGCAGCTTGGTTCCCGAGGCGGTGGAGACCCAGTACTTC	CASSLVPEAVETQYF
TRBD1	TRBJ1-2	.	TRBV25-1	TGTGCCAGCAGTGAACAGGGACAGGGCGGAGGCTACACCTTC	CASSEQGQGGGYTF
TRBD1	TRBJ1-2	.	TRBV10-3	TGTGCCATCAGTAAATTAGCAGGGGGGAATGGCTACACCTTC	CAISKLAGGNGYTF
.	TRBJ2-1	.	TRBV27	TGTGCCAGCAGCCCTCCTGAACTAGGAGCCTACAATGAGCAGTTCTTC	CASSPPELGAYNEQFF
.	TRBJ1-2	few	TRBV11-1	TGTGCCAGCATGGGAATTGATGGCTACACCTTC	CASMGIDGYTF
TRBD1	TRBJ2-5	once	TRBV19	TGTGCCAGTAGTGAGACCGGGACAGGGGAAGAGACCCAGTACTTC	CASSETGTGEETQYF
.	TRBJ1-6	.	TRBV30	TGTGCCTGGAGTGTATTATATTACTATAATTCACCCCTCCACTTT	CAWSVLYYYNSPLHF
TRBD1	TRBJ2-7	.	TRBV7-8	TGTGCCAGCAGCTACCGGGACAGGGGCACCTACGAGCAGTACTTC	CASSYRDRGTYEQYF
.	TRBJ1-1	.	TRBV5-1	TGCGCCAGCAGCTTGGATCCCGGGTCGGACACTGAAGCTTTCTTT	CASSLDPGSDTEAFF
TRBD2	TRBJ2-1	.	TRBV6-1	TGTGCCAGCAGTGAAAGCATTACTAGCGGAATATACAATGAGCAGTTCTTC	CASSESITSGIYNEQFF
.	TRBJ2-5	.	TRBV27	TGTGCCAGCAGCACCGTGGGGGAGACCCAGTACTTC	CASSTVGETQYF
.	TRBJ1-1	.	TRBV6-5	TGTGCCAGCGGTCTGAACACTGAAGCTTTCTTT	CASGLNTEAFF
.	TRBJ2-7	.	TRBV19	TGTGCCAGTAGTAACGGGTTCTCCTACGAGCAGTACTTC	CASSNGFSYEQYF
.	TRBJ1-2	.	TRBV29-1	TGCAGCGTTGAAGATAAACCGTACACCTTC	CSVEDKPYTF
.	TRBJ1-1	.	TRBV6-6	TGTGCCAGCAGATACGGGGACACTGAAGCTTTCTTT	CASRYGDTEAFF
TRBD1	TRBJ1-4	.	TRBV6-6	TGTGCCAGCAGTCTAGGACAGGGTTGGGAAAAACTGTTTTTT	CASSLGQGWEKLFF
.	TRBJ1-1	.	TRBV12-3/TRBV12-4	TGTGCCAGCAGTTTCGTTCAAGCCACTGAAGCTTTCTTT	CASSFVQATEAFF
.	TRBJ2-5	.	TRBV5-6	TGTGCCAGCAGCTTGCCTAGCCCCCTCCAAGAGACCCAGTACTTC	CASSLPSPLQETQYF
.	TRBJ2-2	.	TRBV11-3	TGTGCCAGCAGCTTACACAGGGCGGATCCCGGGGAGCTGTTTTTT	CASSLHRADPGELFF
TRBD1	TRBJ1-1	.	TRBV2	TGTGCCAGCAGTGAGTTCGGGACAGGGATCGCTGAAGCTTTCTTT	CASSEFGTGIAEAFF
.	TRBJ1-1	.	TRBV6-1	TGTGCCAGCAGTGAAATAGGTGGGGAAGCTTTCTTT	CASSEIGGEAFF
.	TRBJ1-3	.	TRBV3-1/TRBV3-2	TGTGCCAGCAGCCAAGGTTCTGGAAACACCATATATTTT	CASSQGSGNTIYF
.	TRBJ2-7	few	TRBV2	TGTGCCAGCAGTGTGGGGTTCTACGAGCAGTACTTC	CASSVGFYEQYF
.	TRBJ2-3	.	TRBV11-3	TGTGCCAGCAGCTTAGTGGGCACAGGGCGTAGCACAGATACGCAGTATTTT	CASSLVGTGRSTDTQYF
.	TRBJ1-4	.	TRBV7-2	TGTGCCAGCAGCGTTCAGGGTGGTAATAATGAAAAACTGTTTTTT	CASSVQGGNNEKLFF
TRBD1	TRBJ1-2	.	TRBV29-1	TGCAGCTACCGGGACAGCTATGGCTACACCTTC	CSYRDSYGYTF
TRBD2	TRBJ2-2	.	TRBV5-1	TGCGCCAGCAGCTTGGAGGCGGGAGGTGTCGGGGCCGGGGAGCTGTTTTTT	CASSLEAGGVGAGELFF
.	TRBJ1-5	.	TRBV6-5	TGTGCCAGCAGTTACTCAGGGATTAGCAATCAGCCCCAGCATTTT	CASSYSGISNQPQHF
.	TRBJ1-6	.	TRBV2	TGTGCCAGCAGGTCAGATAATTCACCCCTCCACTTT	CASRSDNSPLHF
.	TRBJ2-7	.	TRBV7-9	TGTGCCAGCAGCCCCAGGGGGGAGGGCCTCTACGAGCAGTACTTC	CASSPRGEGLYEQYF
.	TRBJ2-7	.	TRBV13	TGTGCCAGCAGCTTAGTTGGGACTCAAGAGCAGTACTTC	CASSLVGTQEQYF
TRBD2	TRBJ2-3	.	TRBV4-2	TGTGCCAGCAGCCAGGATACTAGCGGGTTCTTCACAGATACGCAGTATTTT	CASSQDTSGFFTDTQYF
TRBD1	TRBJ2-1	.	TRBV25-1	TGTGCCAGCACCAGGGGGACAACCAACAATGAGCAGTTCTTC	CASTRGTTNNEQFF
.	TRBJ1-5	.	TRBV30	TGTGCCTGGAGGTCCGGGACCGTGAATCAGCCCCAGCATTTT	CAWRSGTVNQPQHF
.	TRBJ1-3	few	TRBV6-1	TGTGCCAGCAGTGAAGGATCAAGAACACGAGATTTT	CASSEGSRTRDF
.	TRBJ1-5	.	TRBV19	TGTGCCAGTAGTCCGGAGGACAGAGACAATCAGCCCCAGCATTTT	CASSPEDRDNQPQHF
.	TRBJ1-2	.	TRBV30	TGTGCCTGGAGTGTAATGGTTTCCGTCTATGGCTACACCTTC	CAWSVMVSVYGYTF
.	TRBJ1-4	.	TRBV5-1	TGCGCCAGCAGCGCGGGCTTCGATAATGAAAAACTGTTTTTT	CASSAGFDNEKLFF
.	TRBJ2-2	.	TRBV5-1	TGCGCCAGCAGCCCCGGGACATTCAACACCGGGGAGCTGTTTTTT	CASSPGTFNTGELFF
.	TRBJ2-2	.	TRBV9	TGTGCCAGCAGCGTTCTCCCGAACACCGGGGAGCTGTTTTTT	CASSVLPNTGELFF
TRBD1	TRBJ2-7	.	TRBV6-5	TGTGCCAGCAGTTCCCAAACCCCAGGGGGGCAGTACTTC	CASSSQTPGGQYF
.	TRBJ1-2	.	TRBV3-1/TRBV3-2	TGTGCCAGCAACGACGGTTCCACCTCGGGACCTTTCTTC	CASNDGSTSGPFF
.	TRBJ1-6	.	TRBV28	TGTGCCAGCAGTCCCCCACAAGGCTCCTATAATTCACCCCTCCACTTT	CASSPPQGSYNSPLHF
.	TRBJ2-1	.	TRBV19	TGTGCCAGTAGTATGGGTCAGGGGATCGGGGAGCAGTTCTTC	CASSMGQGIGEQFF
TRBD2	TRBJ2-1	.	TRBV9	TGTGCCAGCAGCGTATCCTCGACTAGCGGGGGCTACAATGAGCAGTTCTTC	CASSVSSTSGGYNEQFF
.	TRBJ2-2	.	TRBV5-1	TGCGCCAGCAGCCATATCCAGGGATCCGGGGAGCTGTTTTTT	CASSHIQGSGELFF
.	TRBJ2-1	.	TRBV11-2	TGTGCCAGCAGCTTAGTAAGCTCCTACAATGAGCAGTTCTTC	CASSLVSSYNEQFF
TRBD1	TRBJ2-5	few	TRBV3-1/TRBV3-2	TGTGCCAGCAGCCGGCCGACAGGGCTCCAAGAGACCCAGTACTTC	CASSRPTGLQETQYF
TRBD1	TRBJ2-1	.	TRBV30	TGTGCCTGCGACAGGGGTGGCGCCTACAATGAGCAGTTCTTC	CACDRGGAYNEQFF
.	TRBJ1-5	.	TRBV11-2	TGTGCCAGCAGCTTAGGGTCGGGGGGCGCGGGTCAGCCCCAGCATTTT	CASSLGSGGAGQPQHF
TRBD1	TRBJ1-6	.	TRBV23-1	TGCGCCAGCAGTCAAACAGGGGAGAGGGATAATTCACCCCTCCACTTT	CASSQTGERDNSPLHF
TRBD1	TRBJ2-2	.	TRBV4-3	TGCGCCAGCAGCCGATCTCCGGGACAGGATAGGGCCGGGGAGCTGTTTTTT	CASSRSPGQDRAGELFF